The T cell receptor beta chain under discussion was sequenced for a study of radiotherapy plus CTLA-4 blockade in lung cancer. Study-wide results and limits: Expansion of tumor-derived TCR clones was observed in blood after radiotherapy plus ipilimumab.

Points on this clone: Its specificity is not known.

Clones were sequenced by immunoSEQ multiplex PCR, and TCRdb holds only the in-frame ones, with some missing. Of around 30,000 clones listed, roughly 70% were seen once; the top ten hold 4%. Trimming shortened V by 3 bases and J by 5 bases, and 11 bases separated the two germline ends. This CDR3 contains 14 residues. Germline lookup yields CDR1 SGHTA and CDR2 FQGNSA. The V gene is TRBV7-2, the J gene TRBJ1-5; unclear D gene. This TCR derives from a human donor with non-small cell lung cancer who had stable disease on radiotherapy plus ipilimumab. The specimen was peripheral blood, collected from a patient treated with radiotherapy plus ipilimumab. Here the CDR3 DNA reads TGTGCCAGCAGCTTGTCCCATACCGATCAGCCCCAGCATTTT. It specifies CASSLSHTDQPQHF.